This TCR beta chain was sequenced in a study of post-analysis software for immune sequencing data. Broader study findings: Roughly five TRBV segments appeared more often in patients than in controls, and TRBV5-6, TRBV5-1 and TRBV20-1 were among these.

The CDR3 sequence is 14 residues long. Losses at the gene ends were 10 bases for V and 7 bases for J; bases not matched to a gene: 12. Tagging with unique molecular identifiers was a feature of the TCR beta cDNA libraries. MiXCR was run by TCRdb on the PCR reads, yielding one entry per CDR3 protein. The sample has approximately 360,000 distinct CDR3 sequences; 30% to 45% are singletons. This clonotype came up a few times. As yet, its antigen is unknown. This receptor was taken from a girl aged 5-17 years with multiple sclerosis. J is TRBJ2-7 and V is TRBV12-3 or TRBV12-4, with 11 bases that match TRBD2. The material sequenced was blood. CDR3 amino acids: CATQLAGGPGEQYF. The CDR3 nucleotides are TGTGCCACCCAATTAGCGGGGGGGCCGGGGGAGCAGTACTTC.